A selection of T cell receptor beta chains follows, all from one sample in a study of blood T cell repertoires in COVID-19. The protocol was immunoSEQ multiplex PCR, while the TCRdb copy is restricted to in-frame clones and leaves out a portion. The sample lists 200,000 to 300,000 clones, around 84% occurring once. The sequenced material came from peripheral blood. Every receptor here comes from a woman aged 18 to 35 with acute or convalescent COVID-19. CDR3s include the opening cysteine and the closing phenylalanine or tryptophan. Each record gives: D gene, CDR3 length, V gene, clone size, J gene, CDR3 protein, CDR3 DNA. A D gene is named only where the DNA matches it firmly. The listing skips clone size in some rows; elsewhere it reads once, few, many or a size class.

d_call: -
cdr3_length: 15
v_call: TRBV18
clone_size: many
j_call: TRBJ1-1
cdr3_aa: CASSPRHEVNTEAFF
cdr3_nt: TGTGCCAGCTCACCTCGACACGAAGTCAACACTGAAGCTTTCTTT

d_call: TRBD2
cdr3_length: 17
v_call: TRBV7-6
clone_size: -
j_call: TRBJ2-1
cdr3_aa: CASSSGTSGGIYNEQFF
cdr3_nt: TGTGCCAGCAGCTCCGGGACTAGCGGGGGGATTTACAATGAGCAGTTCTTC

d_call: -
cdr3_length: 14
v_call: TRBV5-1
clone_size: -
j_call: TRBJ2-1
cdr3_aa: CASSLRNDNNEQFF
cdr3_nt: TGCGCCAGCAGCTTACGGAATGACAATAATGAGCAGTTCTTC

d_call: TRBD1
cdr3_length: 15
v_call: TRBV10-3
clone_size: -
j_call: TRBJ2-7
cdr3_aa: CAISERQGGSYEQYF
cdr3_nt: TGTGCCATCAGTGAAAGACAGGGGGGCTCCTACGAGCAGTACTTC

d_call: -
cdr3_length: 17
v_call: TRBV4-2
clone_size: -
j_call: TRBJ2-6
cdr3_aa: CASSQDWANSGANVLTF
cdr3_nt: TGTGCCAGCAGCCAAGATTGGGCTAACTCTGGGGCCAACGTCCTGACTTTC

d_call: TRBD2
cdr3_length: 14
v_call: TRBV19
clone_size: -
j_call: TRBJ2-5
cdr3_aa: CATRGGTGEWTQYF
cdr3_nt: TGTGCCACCCGGGGGGGGACGGGAGAGTGGACCCAGTACTTC

d_call: -
cdr3_length: 14
v_call: TRBV29-1
clone_size: once
j_call: TRBJ2-2
cdr3_aa: CSVEDLRGSGELFF
cdr3_nt: TGCAGCGTTGAAGATCTTCGGGGGTCCGGGGAGCTGTTTTTT

d_call: TRBD1
cdr3_length: 16
v_call: TRBV3-1/TRBV3-2
clone_size: few
j_call: TRBJ1-4
cdr3_aa: CASSLDRARPNEKLFF
cdr3_nt: TGTGCCAGCAGCCTGGACAGGGCGCGCCCTAATGAAAAACTGTTTTTT

d_call: TRBD2
cdr3_length: 15
v_call: TRBV28
clone_size: -
j_call: TRBJ2-3
cdr3_aa: CASSRSGGQGDTQYF
cdr3_nt: TGTGCCAGCAGCAGATCGGGGGGGCAGGGAGATACGCAGTATTTT

d_call: -
cdr3_length: 12
v_call: TRBV19
clone_size: -
j_call: TRBJ1-4
cdr3_aa: CASSIRFGKLFF
cdr3_nt: TGTGCCAGTAGTATTCGGTTCGGAAAACTGTTTTTT

d_call: TRBD2
cdr3_length: 18
v_call: TRBV11-2
clone_size: -
j_call: TRBJ2-7
cdr3_aa: CASSPRLLAGGPGFEQYF
cdr3_nt: TGTGCCAGCAGCCCCAGGTTGTTGGCGGGAGGGCCAGGGTTCGAGCAGTACTTC

d_call: TRBD1
cdr3_length: 15
v_call: TRBV19
clone_size: -
j_call: TRBJ1-2
cdr3_aa: CASSILGTGGYGYTF
cdr3_nt: TGTGCCAGTAGTATATTGGGGACAGGAGGTTATGGCTACACCTTC

d_call: TRBD1
cdr3_length: 15
v_call: TRBV28
clone_size: few
j_call: TRBJ1-2
cdr3_aa: CASGSGTGYHYGYTF
cdr3_nt: TGTGCCAGCGGGAGCGGGACAGGGTATCACTATGGCTACACCTTC

d_call: -
cdr3_length: 13
v_call: TRBV11-2
clone_size: -
j_call: TRBJ2-7
cdr3_aa: CASSPEGAYEQYF
cdr3_nt: TGTGCCAGCAGCCCCGAGGGTGCCTACGAGCAGTACTTC

d_call: TRBD1
cdr3_length: 14
v_call: TRBV16
clone_size: -
j_call: TRBJ1-4
cdr3_aa: CASSPGQGREKLFF
cdr3_nt: TGTGCCAGCAGCCCGGGACAGGGTCGGGAAAAACTGTTTTTT

d_call: TRBD2
cdr3_length: 16
v_call: TRBV15
clone_size: -
j_call: TRBJ2-1
cdr3_aa: CATSSSGRAKDNEQFF
cdr3_nt: TGTGCCACCAGCAGTAGTGGGAGGGCTAAGGACAATGAGCAGTTCTTC

d_call: TRBD2
cdr3_length: 16
v_call: TRBV5-4
clone_size: -
j_call: TRBJ2-5
cdr3_aa: CASTGRGTSEQETQYF
cdr3_nt: TGTGCCAGCACTGGGAGGGGGACTAGCGAACAAGAGACCCAGTACTTC

d_call: TRBD1
cdr3_length: 15
v_call: TRBV6-5
clone_size: -
j_call: TRBJ2-7
cdr3_aa: CASSYRQGQGYEQYF
cdr3_nt: TGTGCCAGCAGTTACCGACAGGGACAGGGCTACGAGCAGTACTTC

d_call: -
cdr3_length: 16
v_call: TRBV11-2
clone_size: -
j_call: TRBJ2-1
cdr3_aa: CASSLELAASYNEQFF
cdr3_nt: TGTGCCAGCAGCTTAGAATTAGCAGCCTCCTACAATGAGCAGTTCTTC